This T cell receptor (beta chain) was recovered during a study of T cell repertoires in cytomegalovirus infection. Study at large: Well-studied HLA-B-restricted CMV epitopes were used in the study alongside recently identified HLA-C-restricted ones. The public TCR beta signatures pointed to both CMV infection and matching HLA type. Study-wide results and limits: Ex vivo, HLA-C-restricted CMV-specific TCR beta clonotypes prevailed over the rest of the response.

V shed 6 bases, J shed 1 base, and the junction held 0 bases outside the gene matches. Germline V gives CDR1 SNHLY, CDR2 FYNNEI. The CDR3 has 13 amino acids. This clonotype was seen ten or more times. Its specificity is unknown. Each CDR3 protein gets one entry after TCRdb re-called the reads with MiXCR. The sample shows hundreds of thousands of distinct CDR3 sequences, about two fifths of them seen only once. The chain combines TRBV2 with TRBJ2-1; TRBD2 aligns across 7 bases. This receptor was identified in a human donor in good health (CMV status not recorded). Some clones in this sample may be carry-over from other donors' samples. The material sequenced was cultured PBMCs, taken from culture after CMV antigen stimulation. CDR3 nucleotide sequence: TGTGCCAGCAGCGGGGGGTCCTACAATGAGCAGTTCTTC. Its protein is CASSGGSYNEQFF.